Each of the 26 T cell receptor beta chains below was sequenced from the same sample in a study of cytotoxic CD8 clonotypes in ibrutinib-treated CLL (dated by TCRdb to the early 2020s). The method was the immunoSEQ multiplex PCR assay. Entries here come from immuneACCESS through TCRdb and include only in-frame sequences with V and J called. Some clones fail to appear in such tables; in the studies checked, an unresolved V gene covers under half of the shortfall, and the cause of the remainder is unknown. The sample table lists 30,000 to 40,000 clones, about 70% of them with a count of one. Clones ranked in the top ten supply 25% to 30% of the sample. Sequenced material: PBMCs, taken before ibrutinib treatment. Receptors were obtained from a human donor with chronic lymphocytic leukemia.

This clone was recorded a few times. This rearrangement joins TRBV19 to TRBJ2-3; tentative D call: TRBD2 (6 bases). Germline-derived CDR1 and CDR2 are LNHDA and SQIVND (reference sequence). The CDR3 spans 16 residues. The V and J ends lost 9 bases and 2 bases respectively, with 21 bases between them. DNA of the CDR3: TGTGCCAGCACGCCTCGGGACTTCGGAAACACAGATACGCAGTATTTT. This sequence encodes CASTPRDFGNTDTQYF.

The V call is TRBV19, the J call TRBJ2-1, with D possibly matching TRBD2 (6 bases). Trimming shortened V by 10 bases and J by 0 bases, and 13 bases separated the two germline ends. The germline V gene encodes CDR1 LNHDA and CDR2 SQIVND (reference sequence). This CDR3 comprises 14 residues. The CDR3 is CATKEGASYNEQFF. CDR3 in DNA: TGTGCCACCAAGGAGGGAGCCTCCTACAATGAGCAGTTCTTC.

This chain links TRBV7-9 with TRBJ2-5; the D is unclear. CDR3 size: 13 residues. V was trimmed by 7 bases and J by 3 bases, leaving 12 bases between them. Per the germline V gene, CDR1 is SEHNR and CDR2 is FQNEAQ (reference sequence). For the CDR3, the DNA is TGTGCCAGCACCAGGTTTGATAAAGAGACCCAGTACTTC. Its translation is CASTRFDKETQYF.

The CDR3 protein is CASSERAKRGELFF. CDR3 coding DNA: TGTGCCAGCAGTGAGCGAGCGAAAAGGGGGGAGCTGTTTTTT. V gene TRBV2 combines with J gene TRBJ2-2; D gene uncertain. Trimming removed 3 bases at V and 8 bases at J, with 13 bases between. Germline lookup yields CDR1 SNHLY and CDR2 FYNNEI. The length of the CDR3 is 14 residues.

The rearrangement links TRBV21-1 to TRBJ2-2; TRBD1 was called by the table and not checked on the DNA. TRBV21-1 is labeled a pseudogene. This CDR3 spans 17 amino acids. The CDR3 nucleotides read TGTGCCAGCAGCAAAGAGGTTGCAGGGTTGAACACCGGGGAGCTGTTTTTT. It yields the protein CASSKEVAGLNTGELFF.

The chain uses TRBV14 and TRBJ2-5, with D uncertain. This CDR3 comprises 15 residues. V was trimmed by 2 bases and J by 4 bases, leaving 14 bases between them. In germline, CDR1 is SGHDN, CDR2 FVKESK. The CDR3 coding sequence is TGTGCCAGCAGCCAACGCCGACGGAGCTCAGAGACCCAGTACTTC. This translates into CASSQRRRSSETQYF.

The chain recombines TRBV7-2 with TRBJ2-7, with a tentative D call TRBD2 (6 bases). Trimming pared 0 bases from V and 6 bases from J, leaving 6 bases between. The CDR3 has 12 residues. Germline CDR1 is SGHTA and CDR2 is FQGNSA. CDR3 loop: CASSLAGGEQYF. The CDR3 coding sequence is TGTGCCAGCAGCTTAGCGGGAGGCGAGCAGTACTTC.

Written as DNA, the CDR3 is TGTGCCAGCAGCGCCGGGATTTTGGGCAATCAGCCCCAGCATTTT. Translated: CASSAGILGNQPQHF. The V and J genes are TRBV6-5 and TRBJ1-5, with no clear D. Trimming stripped 6 bases from V and 2 bases from J, with 14 bases between. The CDR3 contains 15 residues. Germline CDR1 is MNHEY and CDR2 is SVGAGI.

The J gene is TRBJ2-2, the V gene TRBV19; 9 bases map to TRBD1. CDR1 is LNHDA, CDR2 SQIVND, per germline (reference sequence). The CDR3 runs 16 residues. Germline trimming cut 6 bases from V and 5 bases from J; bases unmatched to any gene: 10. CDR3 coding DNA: TGTGCCAGTAGCCAGGTCGGGACAGGGTGGACCGGGGAGCTGTTTTTT. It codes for CASSQVGTGWTGELFF.

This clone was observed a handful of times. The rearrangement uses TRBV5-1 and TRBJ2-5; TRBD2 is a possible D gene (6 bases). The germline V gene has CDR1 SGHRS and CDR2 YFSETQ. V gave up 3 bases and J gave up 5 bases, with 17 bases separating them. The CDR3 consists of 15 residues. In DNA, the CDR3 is TGCGCCAGCAGCTCCAATACGGGAGTGGGGGAGACCCAGTACTTC. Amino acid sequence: CASSSNTGVGETQYF.

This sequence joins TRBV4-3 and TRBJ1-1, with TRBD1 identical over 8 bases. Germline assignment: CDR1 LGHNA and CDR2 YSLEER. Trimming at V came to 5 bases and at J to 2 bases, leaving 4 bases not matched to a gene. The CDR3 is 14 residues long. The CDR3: CASSYGQGNTEAFF. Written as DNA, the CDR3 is TGCGCCAGCAGCTACGGACAGGGAAACACTGAAGCTTTCTTT.

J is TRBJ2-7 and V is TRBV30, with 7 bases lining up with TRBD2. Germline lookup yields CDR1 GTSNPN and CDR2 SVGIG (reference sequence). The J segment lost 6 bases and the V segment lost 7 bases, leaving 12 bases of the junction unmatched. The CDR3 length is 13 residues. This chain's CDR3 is CAYTSGNSVEQYF. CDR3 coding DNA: TGTGCCTACACGAGCGGGAATTCCGTCGAGCAGTACTTC.

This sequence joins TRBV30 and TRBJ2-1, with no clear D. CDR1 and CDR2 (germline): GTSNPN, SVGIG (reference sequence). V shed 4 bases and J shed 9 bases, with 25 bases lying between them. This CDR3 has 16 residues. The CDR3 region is CAWTGGSWGLTSEQFF. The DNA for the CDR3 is TGTGCCTGGACCGGCGGATCGTGGGGTTTAACCAGTGAGCAGTTCTTC.

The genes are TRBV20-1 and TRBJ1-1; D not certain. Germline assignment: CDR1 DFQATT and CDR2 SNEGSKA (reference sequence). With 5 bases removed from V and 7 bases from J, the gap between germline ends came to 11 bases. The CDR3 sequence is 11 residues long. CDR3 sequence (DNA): TGCAGTGCTTCTGACGGGAATGAAGCTTTCTTT. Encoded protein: CSASDGNEAFF.

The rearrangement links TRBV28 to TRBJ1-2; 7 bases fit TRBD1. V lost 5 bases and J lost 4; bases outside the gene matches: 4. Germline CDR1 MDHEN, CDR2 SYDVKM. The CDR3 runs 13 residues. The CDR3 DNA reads TGTGCCAGCAGTCCACAGGGGTCCTATGGCTACACCTTC. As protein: CASSPQGSYGYTF.

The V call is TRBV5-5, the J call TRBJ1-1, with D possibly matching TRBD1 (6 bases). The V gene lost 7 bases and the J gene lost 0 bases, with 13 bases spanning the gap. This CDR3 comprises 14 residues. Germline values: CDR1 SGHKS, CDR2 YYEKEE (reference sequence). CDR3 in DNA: TGTGCCAGCGCAGGAACAGGGCTGAACACTGAAGCTTTCTTT. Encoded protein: CASAGTGLNTEAFF.

The CDR3 DNA reads as TGTGCCAGCAGCATAGACAGGGGTTCACCCCTCCACTTT. Amino acids: CASSIDRGSPLHF. The J gene is TRBJ1-6, the V gene TRBV7-9, with TRBD1 matching over 8 bases. J gave up 9 bases and V 5 bases, and 3 bases lay outside the gene matches. In germline, CDR1 is SEHNR, CDR2 FQNEAQ (reference sequence). The CDR3 runs to 13 residues. The variable domain in full, with the rest retrieved from reference TRBV7-9 and TRBJ1-6, is DTGVSQNPRHKITKRGQNVTFRCDPISEHNRLYWYRQTLGQGPEFLTYFQNEAQLEKSRLLSDRFSAERPKGSFSTLEIQRTEQGDSAMYLCASSIDRGSPLHFGNGTRLTVT.

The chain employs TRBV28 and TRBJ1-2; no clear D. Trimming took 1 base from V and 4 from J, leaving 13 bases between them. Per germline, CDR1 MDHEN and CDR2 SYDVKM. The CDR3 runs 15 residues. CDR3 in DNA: TGTGCCAGCAGTTTATTCGCAGTGGATGGCTATGGCTACACCTTC. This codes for CASSLFAVDGYGYTF.

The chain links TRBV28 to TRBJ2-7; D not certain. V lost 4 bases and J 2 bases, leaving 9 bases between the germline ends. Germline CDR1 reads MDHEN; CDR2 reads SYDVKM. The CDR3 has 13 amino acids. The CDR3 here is CASSYTAPYEQYF. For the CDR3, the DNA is TGTGCCAGCAGTTATACAGCTCCCTACGAGCAGTACTTC.

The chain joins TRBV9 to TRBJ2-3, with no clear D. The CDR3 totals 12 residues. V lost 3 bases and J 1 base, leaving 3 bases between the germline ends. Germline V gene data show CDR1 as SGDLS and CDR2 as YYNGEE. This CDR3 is CASSEGTDTQYF. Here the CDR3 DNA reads TGTGCCAGCAGCGAAGGCACAGATACGCAGTATTTT.

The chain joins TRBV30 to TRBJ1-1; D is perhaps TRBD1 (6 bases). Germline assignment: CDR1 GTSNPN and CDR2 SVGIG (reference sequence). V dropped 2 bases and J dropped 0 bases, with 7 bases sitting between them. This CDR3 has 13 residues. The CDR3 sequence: CAWSRQVNTEAFF. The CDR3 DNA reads TGTGCCTGGAGTAGACAGGTGAACACTGAAGCTTTCTTT. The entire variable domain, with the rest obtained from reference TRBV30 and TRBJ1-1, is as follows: SQTIHQWPATLVQPVGSPLSLECTVEGTSNPNLYWYRQAAGRGLQLLFYSVGIGQISSEVPQNLSASRPQDRQFILSSKKLLLSDSGFYLCAWSRQVNTEAFFGQGTRLTVV.

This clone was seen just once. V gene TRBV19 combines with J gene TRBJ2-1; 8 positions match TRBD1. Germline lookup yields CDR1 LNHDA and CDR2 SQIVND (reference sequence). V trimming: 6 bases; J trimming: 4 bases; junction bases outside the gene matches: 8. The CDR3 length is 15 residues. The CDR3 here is CASRPEGQAYNEQFF. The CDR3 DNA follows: TGTGCCAGTAGACCTGAGGGACAGGCATACAATGAGCAGTTCTTC. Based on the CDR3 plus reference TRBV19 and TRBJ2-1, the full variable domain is DGGITQSPKYLFRKEGQNVTLSCEQNLNHDAMYWYRQDPGQGLRLIYYSQIVNDFQKGDIAEGYSVSREKKESFPLTVTSAQKNPTAFYLCASRPEGQAYNEQFFGPGTRLTVL.

CDR3: CASSLGQGSNTEAFF. The CDR3 DNA is TGTGCCAGCAGCTTAGGTCAGGGGTCGAACACTGAAGCTTTCTTT. The chain is built from TRBV7-6 and TRBJ1-1; TRBD1 might be the D (6 bases). Germline CDR1 SGHVS, CDR2 FNYEAQ. Trimming left V 1 base short and J 1 base short, with 10 bases between. This CDR3 contains 15 residues.

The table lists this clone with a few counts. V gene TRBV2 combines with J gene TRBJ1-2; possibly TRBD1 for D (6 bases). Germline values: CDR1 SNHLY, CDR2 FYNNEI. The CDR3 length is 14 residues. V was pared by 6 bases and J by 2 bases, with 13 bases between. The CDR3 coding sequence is TGTGCCAGCAGCCCCGAAACAGGGAACTATGGCTACACCTTC. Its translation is CASSPETGNYGYTF.

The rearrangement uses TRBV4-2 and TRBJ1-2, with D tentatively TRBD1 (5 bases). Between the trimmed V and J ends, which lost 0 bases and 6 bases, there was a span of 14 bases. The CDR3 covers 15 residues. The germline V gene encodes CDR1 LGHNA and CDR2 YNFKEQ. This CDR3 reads CASSQDVWGMDGYTF. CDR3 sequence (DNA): TGTGCCAGCAGCCAAGATGTGTGGGGCATGGATGGCTACACCTTC.

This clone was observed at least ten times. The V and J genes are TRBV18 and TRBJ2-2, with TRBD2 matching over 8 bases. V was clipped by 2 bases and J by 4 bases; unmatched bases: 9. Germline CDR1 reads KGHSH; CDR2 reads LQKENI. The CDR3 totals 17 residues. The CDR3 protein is CASSPMGVREVTGELFF. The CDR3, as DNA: TGTGCCAGCTCACCAATGGGCGTGCGGGAGGTCACCGGGGAGCTGTTTTTT.